The 12 T cell receptor beta chains given below trace back to one sample, sequenced in a study of beta chain features in type 1 diabetes. Which antigens these TCRs recognize remains unknown. General study results and limits: People with Type 1 diabetes carried modestly yet significantly shorter TCRB CDR3s in all four CD4+ subsets.

The study reverse transcribed the entire isolated RNA, so it sequenced expressed TCRB transcripts. Sequencing used immunoSEQ multiplex PCR; TCRdb keeps in-frame clones, though not all of them. The profile shows about 99,000 clones, 25% to 35% of them singletons. The specimen was central memory CD4+ T cells from blood. The receptors come from a woman under 30 with type 1 diabetes.

CDR3 sequence reads: CASRSGTGWGEQYF. CDR3 coding DNA: TGCGCCAGCAGGTCCGGGACAGGGTGGGGCGAGCAGTACTTC. V usage is TRBV5-1 and J usage is TRBJ2-7, with 9 positions matching TRBD1. CDR3 size: 14 residues. Germline CDR1 and CDR2: SGHRS and YFSETQ. After removal of 5 bases from V and 6 bases from J, the junction contained 9 bases not matched to a gene.

This clone has only a few counts. The V gene is TRBV5-6, the J gene TRBJ2-5; 8 bases are shared with TRBD2. The CDR3 length is 14 residues. V lost 4 bases and J lost 2; bases outside the gene matches: 4. Germline loops: CDR1 SGHDT, CDR2 YYEEEE. The CDR3 region has the DNA TGTGCCAGCAGCCCCGCTAGCGGGCAAGAGACCCAGTACTTC. Protein product: CASSPASGQETQYF.

A word on this clone: The junction departs from germline at one end; a sequencing error may be responsible. This chain's CDR3 is CASSLGGERTEAFF. Here the CDR3 DNA reads TGTGCCAGCAGCCTAGGCGGGGAGCGAACTGAAGCTTTCTTT. The chain carries TRBV13 and TRBJ1-1, with no clear D. The CDR3 sequence is 14 residues long. The germline V gene has CDR1 PRHDT and CDR2 FYEKMQ (reference sequence).

This clone was seen a handful of times. The V gene is TRBV6-4, the J gene TRBJ2-7, with 10 bases lining up with TRBD1. Germline V gene data show CDR1 as MRHNA and CDR2 as SNTAGT. The V gene end was trimmed by 7 bases and the J gene end by 2 bases; junction bases not matched to a gene: 2. The CDR3 is 13 amino acids. CDR3 DNA sequence: TGTGCCAGCACGGACAGGGGGGCCTACGAGCAGTACGTC. Encoded protein: CASTDRGAYEQYV.

The V call is TRBV2, the J call TRBJ2-3; 8 bases are a match to TRBD2. Per the germline V gene, CDR1 is SNHLY and CDR2 is FYNNEI. The V segment lost 7 bases and the J segment 2 bases; nucleotides outside the gene matches: 5. The CDR3 has 14 amino acids. CDR3: CASTEGLATDTQYF. For the CDR3, the DNA is TGTGCCAGCACGGAAGGACTAGCCACAGATACGCAGTATTTT.

V usage is TRBV19 and J usage is TRBJ1-5; 7 nucleotides agree with TRBD1. The J segment lost 3 bases and the V segment lost 4 bases, leaving 12 bases of the junction unmatched. The CDR3 sequence is 17 residues long. Germline assignment: CDR1 LNHDA and CDR2 SQIVND (reference sequence). CDR3 nucleotide sequence: TGTGCCAGTAGTACGGTTGGACAGGCTCCTCTCAATCAGCCCCAGCATTTT. Residues: CASSTVGQAPLNQPQHF.

The chain uses TRBV7-2 and TRBJ2-1; 10 bases align to TRBD2. Germline V gene sequence: CDR1 SGHTA, CDR2 FQGNSA. Losses at the gene ends were 1 base for V and 4 bases for J; bases not matched to a gene: 4. This CDR3 region has 16 residues. The DNA for the CDR3 is TGTGCCAGCAGCTTAGTAGCGGGAGGCGGTTACAATGAGCAGTTCTTC. Translated, it gives CASSLVAGGGYNEQFF.

V gene TRBV29-1 combines with J gene TRBJ1-3, with 7 bases identical to TRBD1. The CDR3 runs to 14 residues. Trimming removed 7 bases from V and 0 bases from J; junction bases left unmatched: 6. Germline CDR1 SQVTM, CDR2 ANQGSEA. This chain's CDR3 is CSALGQDSGNTIYF. DNA for the CDR3: TGCAGCGCTCTCGGACAGGACTCTGGAAACACCATATATTTT.

This clone appeared a few times. The chain joins TRBV5-8 to TRBJ2-1; 8 bases line up with TRBD1. This CDR3 has 15 amino acids. V gave up 4 bases and J gave up 11 bases; unmatched junction bases: 14. The V gene's germline CDR1 is SGHTS and CDR2 YDEGEE. The CDR3 spells CASSGRQGPDGKQFF. CDR3 coding DNA: TGTGCCAGCAGCGGTCGACAGGGGCCAGACGGGAAGCAGTTCTTC.

The chain uses TRBV2 and TRBJ2-7; TRBD1 might be the D (6 bases). From germline, CDR1 is SNHLY and CDR2 FYNNEI. The V gene lost 1 base and the J gene lost 7 bases, with 23 bases spanning the gap. The CDR3 has 17 amino acids. This CDR3 is CASSEGGTGLSQGEQYV. CDR3 in DNA: TGTGCCAGCAGTGAAGGGGGAACAGGGTTGTCCCAGGGGGAGCAGTACGTC.

This clone appeared a few times. The chain carries TRBV4-2 and TRBJ2-5; TRBD1 is a possible D gene (5 bases). V dropped 1 base and J dropped 0 bases, with 15 bases sitting between them. Germline V gene lookup returns CDR1 LGHNA and CDR2 YNFKEQ. The CDR3 has 17 amino acids. CDR3 residues: CASSQGPQAGNQETQYF. The CDR3 DNA follows: TGTGCCAGCAGCCAAGGCCCTCAGGCAGGGAACCAAGAGACCCAGTACTTC.

The chain links TRBV2 to TRBJ1-2; tentatively, D is TRBD1 (5 bases). The V end was cut by 6 bases, the J end by 4 bases, with 15 bases between. This CDR3 has 14 residues. The germline CDR1 and CDR2 sequences are SNHLY and FYNNEI. As DNA, the CDR3 is TGTGCCAGCAGGCCGGCAGGGAGGGTCTATGGCTACACCTTC. This translates into CASRPAGRVYGYTF. The variable domain in full, with the rest retrieved from reference TRBV2 and TRBJ1-2, is EPEVTQTPSHQVTQMGQEVILRCVPISNHLYFYWYRQILGQKVEFLVSFYNNEISEKSEIFDDQFSVERPDGSNFTLKIRSTKLEDSAMYFCASRPAGRVYGYTFGSGTRLTVV.